These 23 T cell receptor beta chains were sequenced from one sample in a study of blood T cells in healthy people across ages. A second PCR of 7 to 11 cycles used a sample-barcoded 5' primer and a J-beta primer mix. One entry per CDR3 protein, called by TCRdb with MiXCR from the 5' RACE reads. The table has roughly 700,000 distinct CDR3 sequences, 25% seen once; the top ten hold 9% to 9.5%. These data are also associated with another study on T cells of mothers and their children.

Sequencing was done on a sample of blood. These receptors were collected from a boy younger than 18 in good health.

This clonotype was seen once. The V and J genes are TRBV28 and TRBJ1-1; D is ambiguous. Per germline, CDR1 MDHEN and CDR2 SYDVKM. CDR3 length equals 15 residues. The germline V and J ends were trimmed by 4 bases and 4 bases, with 16 bases remaining between them. This chain's CDR3 is CASSSPAESGTEAFF. The CDR3 coding sequence is TGTGCCAGCAGTTCGCCCGCGGAGAGCGGCACTGAAGCTTTCTTT. The entire variable domain, with the rest obtained from reference TRBV28 and TRBJ1-1, is as follows: DVKVTQSSRYLVKRTGEKVFLECVQDMDHENMFWYRQDPGLGLRLIYFSYDVKMKEKGDIPEGYSVSREKKERFSLILESASTNQTSMYLCASSSPAESGTEAFFGQGTRLTVV.

This clonotype was observed a few times. This chain uses TRBV15 with TRBJ2-1, with D possibly being TRBD2 (7 bases). Germline-derived CDR1 and CDR2 are LNHNV and YYDKDF (reference sequence). The CDR3 sequence is 17 residues long. V shed 5 bases and J shed 1 base, with 18 bases lying between them. The CDR3 DNA reads as TGTGCCACCAGCGAGAGGGGGGGCTCTGGTTCCTACAATGAGCAGTTCTTC. Translating gives CATSERGGSGSYNEQFF.

The sample holds a few counts of this clonotype. J is TRBJ2-5 and V is TRBV3-1; D gene uncertain. The last part of the DNA fits TRBJ2-1 better; the J call may be wrong. In germline, CDR1 is LGHDT, CDR2 YNNKEL (reference sequence). The CDR3 length is 14 residues. CDR3 sequence reads: CASNFFGLTNEQFF. The CDR3 bases are TGTGCCAGCAATTTTTTCGGCCTGACGAATGAGCAGTTCTTC.

Only a few counts were recorded for this clonotype. This chain connects TRBV19 to TRBJ2-5, with 7 bases lining up with TRBD1. The V and J ends lost 5 bases and 11 bases, in that order; junction bases with no gene match: 5. The length of the CDR3 is 11 residues. CDR1 LNHDA and CDR2 SQIVND come from the germline V gene (reference sequence). The CDR3 is CASSGDREQYF. DNA for the CDR3: TGTGCCAGTAGTGGCGACAGGGAGCAGTACTTC.

This clonotype has more than one count but fewer than ten. The V and J genes are TRBV4-1 and TRBJ2-7; no firm D call. CDR1 and CDR2 (germline): MGHRA, YSYEKL. The CDR3 runs to 14 residues. V lost 0 bases and J 1 base, leaving 7 bases between the germline ends. The CDR3 is CASSQDDWSYEQYF. DNA for the CDR3: TGCGCCAGCAGCCAAGATGATTGGTCCTACGAGCAGTACTTC.

This chain joins TRBV11-2 and TRBJ2-3, with TRBD1 matching 7 bases. V lost 4 bases, J lost 1 base, and 5 bases stayed unmatched. This CDR3 contains 15 residues. Germline-derived CDR1 and CDR2 are SGHAT and FQNNGV. The CDR3 DNA reads TGTGCCAGCAGCTCCGGACAGGTTGGCACAGATACGCAGTATTTT. Its protein is CASSSGQVGTDTQYF.

This chain uses TRBV10-3 with TRBJ2-5; tentatively, D is TRBD2 (5 bases). Per germline, CDR1 ENHRY and CDR2 SYGVKD. V was clipped by 6 bases and J by 6 bases, with 11 bases between them. The CDR3 consists of 12 residues. The CDR3 DNA is TGTGCCATCAGCGGGGTCGAAAAGACCCAGTACTTC. Protein: CAISGVEKTQYF.

There are a few counts of this clonotype. The rearrangement joins TRBV12-5 to TRBJ1-5; no clear D gene. The CDR3 sequence is 14 residues long. Trimming removed 7 bases from V and 2 bases from J, with 12 bases in between. From germline, CDR1 is LGHNT and CDR2 FRNRAP. CDR3 loop: CASAQDGGNQPQHF. CDR3 DNA sequence: TGTGCTAGTGCCCAGGACGGAGGCAATCAGCCCCAGCATTTT.

The chain carries TRBV20-1 and TRBJ1-2, with D tentatively TRBD1 (6 bases). The CDR3 covers 11 residues. Germline-derived CDR1 and CDR2 are DFQATT and SNEGSKA (reference sequence). The CDR3 protein is CSYRENYGYTF. Written as DNA, the CDR3 is TGCAGCTACAGGGAAAACTATGGCTACACCTTC.

In this sample, this clonotype turned up a few times. This chain connects TRBV28 to TRBJ2-1, with D perhaps assigned TRBD1 or TRBD2 (5 bases each). The CDR3 loop spans 15 amino acids. In germline, CDR1 is MDHEN, CDR2 SYDVKM. The germline V and J ends were trimmed by 2 bases and 6 bases, with 14 bases remaining between them. Here the CDR3 reads CASSLLSGAGNEQFF. The CDR3 coding sequence is TGTGCCAGCAGTTTACTCTCCGGGGCCGGCAATGAGCAGTTCTTC. The full variable domain, rest sourced from reference TRBV28 and TRBJ2-1, is DVKVTQSSRYLVKRTGEKVFLECVQDMDHENMFWYRQDPGLGLRLIYFSYDVKMKEKGDIPEGYSVSREKKERFSLILESASTNQTSMYLCASSLLSGAGNEQFFGPGTRLTVL.

This clonotype was picked up a small number of times. This chain links TRBV5-1 with TRBJ2-5; TRBD2 matches at 14 bases. With 3 bases clipped from V and 5 bases from J, the junction kept 9 bases outside the gene matches. The CDR3 length is 17 residues. In germline, CDR1 is SGHRS, CDR2 YFSETQ. The CDR3 loop is CASSSALTSGGAETQYF. In nucleotides, the CDR3 is TGCGCCAGCAGCTCCGCACTGACTAGCGGGGGGGCTGAGACCCAGTACTTC.

The chain uses TRBV11-3 and TRBJ2-1; D is unresolved. Germline V gene sequence: CDR1 SGHNT, CDR2 YENEEA. The CDR3 spans 13 residues. The germline V and J ends were trimmed by 6 bases and 0 bases, with 6 bases remaining between them. In nucleotides, the CDR3 is TGTGCCAGCAGGGAGCTCTCCTACAATGAGCAGTTCTTC. This translates into CASRELSYNEQFF. Together with reference TRBV11-3 and TRBJ2-1, the CDR3 gives the full variable domain: EAGVVQSPRYKIIEKKQPVAFWCNPISGHNTLYWYLQNLGQGPELLIRYENEEAVDDSQLPKDRFSAERLKGVDSTLKIQPAELGDSAVYLCASRELSYNEQFFGPGTRLTVL.

V and J are TRBV2 and TRBJ2-1, with 13 bases that match TRBD2. Germline loops: CDR1 SNHLY, CDR2 FYNNEI. The V segment lost 3 bases and the J segment 5 bases; nucleotides outside the gene matches: 13. The CDR3 consists of 19 residues. The CDR3: CASSDPGLAGKGLNNEQFF. In nucleotides, the CDR3 is TGTGCCAGCAGTGATCCGGGACTAGCGGGAAAAGGGCTAAACAATGAGCAGTTCTTC.

This clonotype was seen more than once but under ten times. The rearrangement joins TRBV6-6 to TRBJ1-5, with D maybe TRBD1 (5 bases). Trimming removed 6 bases from V and 3 bases from J, with 12 bases in between. This CDR3 is 14 amino acids long. Germline CDR1 and CDR2: MNHNY and SVGAGI (reference sequence). CDR3 region: CASSQDTTNQPQHF. CDR3 nucleotide sequence: TGTGCCAGCAGCCAGGACACCACCAATCAGCCCCAGCATTTT.

This clonotype was counted between two and nine times. DNA for the CDR3: TGTGCCATCAGACAGGGTAGCAACCTTGGGGAGCAGTACTTC. Translated, it gives CAIRQGSNLGEQYF. The J gene is TRBJ2-7, the V gene TRBV10-3; maybe TRBD1 (6 bases). Deletions cut 6 bases from V and 7 bases from J, with 19 bases between. The CDR3 is made up of 14 amino acids. The germline V gene encodes CDR1 ENHRY and CDR2 SYGVKD.

The chain employs TRBV3-1 and TRBJ2-3, with D possibly being TRBD1 (5 bases). V lost 8 bases to trimming and J lost 6 bases, with 15 bases between them. Germline loops: CDR1 LGHDT, CDR2 YNNKEL (reference sequence). This CDR3 region has 13 residues. The CDR3 nucleotides read TGTGCCAGCCGATCTAGGGGTCGGGATACGCAGTATTTT. This gives the protein CASRSRGRDTQYF.

This chain uses TRBV20-1 with TRBJ2-5; TRBD1 matches 10 bases. The J call is in doubt because the DNA end fits TRBJ2-7 better. This CDR3 has 14 amino acids. CDR1 is DFQATT, CDR2 SNEGSKA, per germline (reference sequence). The CDR3 DNA follows: TGCAGTGCTAGTGGGGACAGGGGAAACTACGAGCAGTACTTC. As protein: CSASGDRGNYEQYF.

This clonotype was recorded a few times. The chain combines TRBV7-9 with TRBJ1-2, with a tentative D call TRBD1 (5 bases). The CDR3 is 13 residues long. The V gene's germline CDR1 is SEHNR and CDR2 FQNEAQ (reference sequence). V dropped 8 bases and J dropped 0 bases, with 10 bases sitting between them. The chain's CDR3 is CASEAGPNYGYTF. In DNA form, the CDR3 reads TGTGCCAGCGAGGCAGGGCCTAACTATGGCTACACCTTC.

This clonotype was seen more than once but under ten times. For the CDR3, the DNA is TGTGCCACCAGTGAAGGGACAGGAGAAACAGAAGTGCAGTACTTC. It is translated as CATSEGTGETEVQYF. V and J are TRBV24-1 and TRBJ2-7; 8 nucleotides match TRBD1. With V trimmed by 4 bases and J by 9 bases, 13 bases remained unmatched. The CDR3 spans 15 residues. Germline V lookup: CDR1 KGHDR, CDR2 SFDVKD.

The chain uses TRBV5-1 and TRBJ1-2; 9 bases match TRBD1. Germline V gene lookup returns CDR1 SGHRS and CDR2 YFSETQ. This CDR3 is built from 15 residues. The V segment lost 0 bases and the J segment 7 bases; nucleotides outside the gene matches: 7. CDR3 coding DNA: TGCGCCAGCAGCTTGGGGTCGACAGGGGGACGTGGCTACACCTTC. Translating it yields CASSLGSTGGRGYTF.

This clonotype appeared a few times. The chain couples TRBV28 to TRBJ1-4; perhaps TRBD1 as D (5 bases). Germline V lookup: CDR1 MDHEN, CDR2 SYDVKM. Deletions cut 2 bases from V and 5 bases from J, with 9 bases between. This CDR3 contains 14 residues. DNA of the CDR3: TGTGCCAGCAGTTTACCTGGGGGGAATGAAAAACTGTTTTTT. This gives the protein CASSLPGGNEKLFF.

The rearrangement uses TRBV4-1 and TRBJ2-5, with 15 bases matching TRBD2. Trimming at V came to 4 bases and at J to 7 bases, leaving 19 bases not matched to a gene. The germline CDR1 and CDR2 sequences are MGHRA and YSYEKL. The CDR3 has 20 amino acids. The CDR3 spells CASSPLGLAGGRSHQPTQYF. The CDR3 DNA follows: TGCGCCAGCAGCCCCCTGGGACTAGCGGGGGGACGCTCCCACCAACCGACCCAGTACTTC.

For this clonotype: One end of the junction varies from germline; a read error may be responsible. CDR3: CVSSVARAVEQYF. Here the CDR3 DNA reads TGTGTCAGCAGTGTTGCCAGGGCGGTCGAGCAGTACTTC. The J gene is TRBJ2-7, the V gene TRBV2; D possibly corresponds to TRBD1 (5 bases). Per germline, CDR1 SNHLY and CDR2 FYNNEI. There are 13 residues in the CDR3.